What follows is one T cell receptor beta chain and its context. Its target is unknown. These data originate in a study of shared clonotypes between healthy human individuals. On the study more broadly: Donors were a couple of women and a few men aged 18 to 49.

The run depth of the assay was deep. Assay used: immunoSEQ multiplex PCR; TCRdb lists only in-frame clones, some missing. The data contain just under 350,000 clones, 73% of them singletons. The CDR3 loop spans 13 amino acids. Germline CDR1 reads MDHEN; CDR2 reads SYDVKM. V was cut by 5 bases and J by 4 bases, with 11 bases left in between. Study outcomes and limitations: The authors sampled blood alone, and tissue repertoires likely differ.

The TCR comes from a man under 40 in good health. The chain carries TRBV28 and TRBJ1-1; D remains unclear. The source material was memory CD4+ T cells sorted from blood. This sample's subset: CD45RA-negative fraction. The DNA for the CDR3 is TGTGCCAGCAGTCCCGCCGACGTCACTGAAGCTTTCTTT. This codes for CASSPADVTEAFF.